This TCR beta chain was captured by sequencing in a study of immune evolution from preneoplasia to lung adenocarcinoma (dated by TCRdb to 2020 to 2022). About the study as a whole: HLA loss of heterozygosity was found in more than 5.5% of AIS, over 13% of MIA and under 40% of ADC lesions, and in no AAH lesions. The study profiled immune contexture across lung adenocarcinoma precursors and invasive adenocarcinoma using immune gene expression, TCR sequencing and multiplex immunofluorescence. Resected precursor lesions (AAH, AIS, MIA) and invasive adenocarcinomas were compared against paired morphologically normal lung tissue. The sample size was set by how many specimens were available, not by a prior power calculation. The immune data were integrated with whole exome sequencing and methylation data obtained from the same cohort of nodules. The overall cohort comprised 45 to 65 patients with pulmonary nodules who underwent surgical resection. The TCR sequencing data were obtained from some 50 patients. The study reported that fewer than 120 samples were used for TCR sequencing. POLYSOLVER was used to infer Class I HLA alleles from exome data, while LOHHLA was used to detect allele-specific HLA loss.

The paper as a whole reports these results and caveats: The findings rested on association rather than direct causation, and larger cohorts with long-term follow-up and longitudinal biopsies were considered necessary. Normal lung had the highest top T cell clone frequencies, and these frequencies appeared to fall progressively from AAH through AIS, MIA and invasive adenocarcinoma. Normal lung showed the highest clonality, whereas later-stage lesions appeared to have higher T cell density and diversity but lower clonality. T cell clonality was highest in KRAS-mutant nodules compared with EGFR-mutant or double wild-type lesions. Because all patients were from Japan and China, applicability to Western populations was uncertain.

TCR beta CDR3 regions were sequenced from DNA using the immunoSEQ hsTCRbeta Kit. Concerning the study's data processing: The ImmunoSEQ Analyzer was used to analyse the TCR sequencing data. T cell clonality was defined as 1 minus Pielou's evenness, as computed on productive rearrangements. The inverse Simpson index, applied to productive templates, was used to measure T cell diversity. T cell density was expressed as TCR beta template counts normalized to usable DNA, with usable DNA estimated by amplifying and sequencing housekeeping genes. Two-sided Kruskal-Wallis tests were used to compare TCR metrics across histologic stages. TCRdb stores this immuneACCESS table with in-frame sequences only. Part of the clones is absent; in the studies checked, under half of the shortfall reflects unresolved V genes, and no reason is known for the rest. V and J calls and clone size are those listed in that table; D and trimming were worked out from the DNA. Present in this sample are under 8,000 clones, less than 80% of which were seen just once. Clones ranked in the top ten supply 7.7% of the sample.

Reading the germline V gene (reference sequence) gives CDR1 LNHDA and CDR2 SQIVND. Between the V and J ends, shortened by 3 bases and 3 bases respectively, the junction contains 5 bases. From its cysteine to its phenylalanine, the CDR3 spans 12 amino acids. CDR3 DNA only is kept here, 36 bases in frame from base 1. Of note for this clone: This receptor's antigen is unknown. No much larger clone is present one base from it, and per-base qualities are unavailable.

Resection was performed on patients in Japan or China between the mid-2010s and the late 2010s. Histologic diagnosis of each case was confirmed independently by two lung cancer pathologists on H&E slides. For nucleic acid extraction, premalignant or tumor cells were enriched by macro-dissection following pathologic assessment. DNA was isolated from FFPE tissue using the AllPrep DNA/RNA FFPE Kit. The chain couples TRBV19 to TRBJ2-5; tentative D gene TRBD1, with 5 bases matching. The sequenced sample consisted of FFPE minimally invasive lung adenocarcinoma tissue. What this sample's cell subset or site label stands for: micro-invasive lung adenocarcinoma (MIA). The TCR sequence derives from a person aged 60-79 years with lung adenocarcinoma. The CDR3 here reads CASSIREETQYF. The sequence in DNA is TGTGCCAGTAGTATCAGGGAAGAGACCCAGTACTTC.